This T cell receptor (beta chain) was recorded in a study of T cells in localized non-small cell lung cancer. Germline values: CDR1 SGHRS, CDR2 YFSETQ. Deletions cut 1 base from V and 0 bases from J, with 10 bases between. The CDR3 totals 16 residues. Details on this clone: What it binds is unknown.

The method was immunoSEQ multiplex PCR; TCRdb's version includes in-frame clones alone and lacks a portion of them. The profile shows over 8,500 clones, roughly nine tenths of them singletons. Study-level results: Since sequencing was restricted to only one region of the tumor, intratumor heterogeneity remains a possibility.

The sequencing used peripheral blood, collected before any cancer treatment. The TCR was taken from a male donor aged 60 or over with stage III lung adenocarcinoma. The chain recombines TRBV5-1 with TRBJ2-2; D unresolved. The CDR3: CASSLLANTNTGELFF. As DNA, the CDR3 is TGCGCCAGCAGCTTGCTGGCAAATACGAACACCGGGGAGCTGTTTTTT.